One TCR beta chain is described in this entry. TCR cDNA molecules each carried a unique molecular identifier. TCRdb called the 5' RACE reads again in MiXCR, with one record for every CDR3 protein. The sample shows 82,000 or so distinct CDR3 sequences, 10% to 15% of them seen only once. The data stem from a study of spatial heterogeneity in lung cancer. V shed 11 bases and J shed 8 bases, with 10 bases lying between them. The CDR3 has 10 residues. CDR1 is SNHLY and CDR2 is FYNNEI in the germline V gene. Time point of the sample: sample taken at primary tumor resection. Extraction of whole RNA from tumor, nontumor lung or frozen PBMC preceded unsorted sequencing.

The chain joins TRBV2 to TRBJ2-1; D might be TRBD1 (6 bases). The source is a male donor with early-stage non-small cell lung cancer. Sequencing was performed on PBMCs, taken at surgery. The CDR3 nucleotides are TGTGCCGTACAGGGTTATGAGCAGTTCTTC. Translating gives CAVQGYEQFF.